A single sample is the source of the 11 T cell receptor beta chains below, sequenced in a study of identical twins. From the 5' RACE reads, TCRdb called clonotypes with MiXCR, one entry per CDR3 protein. The sample consists of a few hundred thousand distinct CDR3 sequences, roughly 13% of them appearing once. The data also belong to a second study, concerning yellow fever vaccine responses in identical twins.

The sequenced material came from memory (CD45RO+) T cells sorted from blood. These receptors all stem from a woman aged 18-30 years in good health.

This clonotype was found many times. The V call is TRBV12-3 or TRBV12-4, the J call TRBJ2-3; D is undetermined. V lost 4 bases, J lost 2 bases, and 10 bases lay in between. This CDR3 is 14 amino acids long. DNA for the CDR3: TGTGCCAGCAGTTCGTCCGGGTTCACAGATACGCAGTATTTT. Translated: CASSSSGFTDTQYF.

The rearrangement joins TRBV6-5 to TRBJ2-1, with TRBD2 matching 10 bases. The J segment lost 7 bases and the V segment lost 4 bases, leaving 10 bases of the junction unmatched. The CDR3 length is 16 residues. Per the germline V gene, CDR1 is MNHEY and CDR2 is SVGAGI. Here the CDR3 reads CASSFKFGTSANEQFF. DNA of the CDR3: TGTGCCAGCAGTTTCAAATTCGGGACTAGCGCAAATGAGCAGTTCTTC.

This clonotype has more than one count but fewer than ten. V gene TRBV28 combines with J gene TRBJ2-3; D ambiguous. CDR1 is MDHEN, CDR2 SYDVKM, per germline. Trimming shortened V by 2 bases and J by 2 bases, and 14 bases separated the two germline ends. The CDR3 length is 16 residues. The chain's CDR3 is CASSLGYDRSTDTQYF. CDR3 coding DNA: TGTGCCAGCAGTTTAGGATATGACCGTTCCACAGATACGCAGTATTTT.

Only a few counts were recorded for this clonotype. The chain has TRBV5-1 and TRBJ2-3, with TRBD2 identical over 9 bases. V lost 0 bases and J lost 3; bases outside the gene matches: 8. CDR1 and CDR2 (germline): SGHRS, YFSETQ. The CDR3 has 17 residues. CDR3 nucleotides: TGCGCCAGCAGCTTGGCGGCGGGAGGGCAATGGACAGATACGCAGTATTTT. As protein: CASSLAAGGQWTDTQYF.

In its sample, this clonotype was seen a few times. The rearrangement joins TRBV7-8 to TRBJ2-7; 7 bases are shared with TRBD2. Germline V gene lookup returns CDR1 SGHVS and CDR2 FQNEAQ. Losses at the gene ends were 5 bases for V and 1 base for J; bases not matched to a gene: 8. The CDR3 is made up of 15 amino acids. The CDR3 DNA follows: TGTGCCAGCAGCCCCCTGGGCGGGAGATCCTACGAGCAGTACTTC. Translation gives CASSPLGGRSYEQYF.

Of note for this clonotype: The germline gene is not matched at one end of the junction; a read error may be the cause. The J gene is TRBJ2-1, the V gene TRBV12-3 or TRBV12-4; D may be TRBD2 (7 bases). The CDR3 is 18 residues long. The CDR3 reads CASSLGRGFSGSFNEQFF. The CDR3 region has the DNA TGTGCCAGCAGTTTAGGCAGGGGCTTTAGCGGGTCCTTCAATGAGCAGTTCTTC.

This clonotype was observed once. The chain recombines TRBV20-1 with TRBJ2-5; 7 bases line up with TRBD1. V dropped 5 bases and J dropped 7; count of bases not matched to a gene: 16. CDR1 and CDR2 from the germline V gene are DFQATT and SNEGSKA (reference sequence). The CDR3 runs to 15 residues. The CDR3 sequence: CSARPGTAGPGTQYF. The CDR3 bases are TGCAGTGCTCGGCCCGGGACAGCCGGGCCAGGGACCCAGTACTTC.

This clonotype has a handful of counts. The gene calls are TRBV7-8 and TRBJ2-2, with 7 bases lining up with TRBD1. CDR1 and CDR2 (germline): SGHVS, FQNEAQ. After removal of 6 bases from V and 7 bases from J, the junction contained 14 bases not matched to a gene. CDR3 length equals 16 residues. The CDR3 nucleotides are TGTGCCAGCAGAAACAGGGGCCTCCCCGATGGCGGGGAGCTGTTTTTT. Translated, it gives CASRNRGLPDGGELFF.

The chain carries TRBV10-2 and TRBJ2-6; TRBD1 or TRBD2 may be the D gene (6 bases each). The CDR3 is made up of 15 amino acids. Per the germline V gene, CDR1 is WSHSY and CDR2 is SAAADI. Between the trimmed V and J ends, which lost 4 bases and 4 bases, there was a span of 11 bases. CDR3 sequence: CASSVGGRGANVLTF. CDR3 DNA: TGCGCCAGCAGTGTAGGGGGGCGGGGGGCCAACGTCCTGACTTTC.

The chain uses TRBV6-2 or TRBV6-3 and TRBJ2-3; the match to TRBD2 covers 8 bases. V lost 5 bases and J lost 0; bases outside the gene matches: 7. The CDR3 is 16 amino acids. CDR1 and CDR2 (germline): MNHEY, SVGEGT. The CDR3 protein is CASSKQRELSTDTQYF. The CDR3 DNA reads as TGTGCCAGCAGTAAACAGCGGGAGCTTAGCACAGATACGCAGTATTTT.

This clonotype was counted between two and nine times. V and J are TRBV30 and TRBJ2-3, with TRBD1 matching over 9 bases. CDR3 length equals 15 residues. V gave up 3 bases and J gave up 2 bases; unmatched junction bases: 6. CDR1 is GTSNPN, CDR2 SVGIG, per germline (reference sequence). The CDR3 reads CAWRMGQGITDTQYF. CDR3 coding DNA: TGTGCCTGGAGAATGGGACAGGGCATCACAGATACGCAGTATTTT. Using reference TRBV30 and TRBJ2-3 for the parts outside the CDR3, the full variable domain is SQTIHQWPATLVQPVGSPLSLECTVEGTSNPNLYWYRQAAGRGLQLLFYSVGIGQISSEVPQNLSASRPQDRQFILSSKKLLLSDSGFYLCAWRMGQGITDTQYFGPGTRLTVL.